Shown below are 3 T cell receptor beta chains from a single sample sequenced in a study of response to subunit inactivated influenza vaccine. TCRdb re-derived calls from the RT-PCR reads in MiXCR, one entry per CDR3 protein. The sample includes roughly 650,000 distinct CDR3 sequences, less than 20% of them seen just once. The sample consisted of PBMCs from blood, taken less than 13 days after vaccination. These receptors were collected from a man in his fifties who received an inactivated influenza vaccine.

This clonotype was detected a few times. This chain joins TRBV20-1 and TRBJ2-1, with D possibly TRBD2 on 5 matching bases. The CDR3 has 13 residues. Germline CDR1 is DFQATT and CDR2 is SNEGSKA (reference sequence). Trimming shortened V by 3 bases and J by 4 bases, and 10 bases separated the two germline ends. The CDR3 DNA is TGCAGTGCTAGGTCGAGCGGTTACAATGAGCAGTTCTTC. It yields the protein CSARSSGYNEQFF.

The chain has TRBV20-1 and TRBJ2-7, with 9 bases lining up with TRBD2. Germline V gives CDR1 DFQATT, CDR2 SNEGSKA (reference sequence). J lost 6 bases, V lost 4 bases, and 10 bases had no gene match. The CDR3 has 14 residues. CDR3 DNA: TGCAGTGCTACCCCGCCGGGACTAGCTGGCGAGCAGTACTTC. It encodes CSATPPGLAGEQYF.

This clonotype has only a few counts. The genes are TRBV7-2 and TRBJ2-7, with 7 nucleotides matching TRBD2. Trimming took 11 bases from V and 1 from J; bases not matched to a gene: 5. The CDR3 covers 12 residues. Looked up from germline, CDR1 is SGHTA and CDR2 is FQGNSA. Here the CDR3 DNA reads TGTGCCGGCGAGGGAGGGTCCTACGAGCAGTACTTC. It yields the protein CAGEGGSYEQYF.